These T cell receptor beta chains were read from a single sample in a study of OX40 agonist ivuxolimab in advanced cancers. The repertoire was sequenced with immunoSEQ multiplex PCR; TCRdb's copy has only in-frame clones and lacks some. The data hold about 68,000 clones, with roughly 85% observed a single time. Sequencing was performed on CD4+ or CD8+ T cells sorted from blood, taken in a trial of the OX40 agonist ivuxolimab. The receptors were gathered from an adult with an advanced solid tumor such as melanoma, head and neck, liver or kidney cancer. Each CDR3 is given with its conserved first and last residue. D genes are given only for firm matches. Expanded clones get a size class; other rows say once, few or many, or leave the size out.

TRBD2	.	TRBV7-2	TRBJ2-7	CASSFTSGSIYEQYF	TGTGCCAGCAGCTTTACTAGCGGGAGTATCTACGAGCAGTACTTC
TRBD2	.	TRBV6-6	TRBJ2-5	CASSYSAGGEETQYF	TGTGCCAGCAGTTACTCTGCGGGAGGAGAAGAGACCCAGTACTTC
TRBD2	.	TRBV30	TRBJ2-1	CAWSVWTSGGPSSYNEQFF	TGTGCCTGGAGTGTATGGACTAGCGGGGGGCCAAGCTCCTACAATGAGCAGTTCTTC
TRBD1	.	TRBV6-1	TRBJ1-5	CASRRDSNQPQHF	TGTGCCAGCAGGCGGGACAGTAATCAGCCCCAGCATTTT
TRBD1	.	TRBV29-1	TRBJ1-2	CSVEGQGAKGYTF	TGCAGCGTTGAAGGGCAGGGGGCTAAGGGCTACACCTTC
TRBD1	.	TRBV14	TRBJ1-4	CASSQGTGRREKLFF	TGTGCCAGCAGCCAGGGGACAGGGCGTCGCGAAAAACTGTTTTTT
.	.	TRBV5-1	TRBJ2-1	CASSLATSTYYNEQFF	TGCGCCAGCAGCTTGGCCACGTCCACATACTACAATGAGCAGTTCTTC
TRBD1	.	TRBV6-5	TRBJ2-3	CASSKDRVEDTQYF	TGTGCCAGCAGCAAAGACAGGGTTGAGGATACGCAGTATTTT
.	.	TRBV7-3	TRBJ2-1	CASSSTGFNEQFF	TGTGCCAGCAGCTCCACAGGGTTCAATGAGCAGTTCTTC
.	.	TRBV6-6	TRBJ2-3	CASRPFTDTQYF	TGTGCCAGCAGACCTTTCACAGATACGCAGTATTTT
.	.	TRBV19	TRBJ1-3	CASTPPGNTIYF	TGTGCCAGTACGCCCCCTGGAAACACCATATATTTT
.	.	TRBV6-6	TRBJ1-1	CASSYSPGANTEAFF	TGTGCCAGCAGTTACTCGCCAGGGGCGAACACTGAAGCTTTCTTT
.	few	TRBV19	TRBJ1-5	CASSITGQPQHF	TGTGCCAGTAGTATAACCGGGCAGCCCCAGCATTTT
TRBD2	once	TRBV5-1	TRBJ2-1	CASSLAGPPNNEQFF	TGCGCCAGCAGTTTAGCGGGACCTCCCAACAATGAGCAGTTCTTC
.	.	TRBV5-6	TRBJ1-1	CASSLDRFGDTEAFF	TGTGCCAGCAGCTTGGACAGGTTTGGCGACACTGAAGCTTTCTTT
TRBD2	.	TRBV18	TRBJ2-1	CASSPAGTSGRASYNEQFF	TGTGCCAGCTCACCTGCAGGGACTAGCGGGAGGGCCAGCTACAATGAGCAGTTCTTC
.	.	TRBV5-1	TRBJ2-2	CASSLNFGLGELFF	TGCGCCAGCAGCTTGAACTTCGGTCTCGGGGAGCTGTTTTTT
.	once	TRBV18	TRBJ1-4	CASSPPEGNNEKLFF	TGTGCCAGCTCACCACCGGAGGGGAACAATGAAAAACTGTTTTTT
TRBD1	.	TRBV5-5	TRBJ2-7	CASSLLAGGSEQYF	TGTGCCAGCAGCTTGCTGGCAGGGGGCAGCGAGCAGTACTTC
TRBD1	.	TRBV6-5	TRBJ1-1	CASSLEGGANTEAFF	TGTGCCAGCAGCCTCGAAGGGGGCGCGAACACTGAAGCTTTCTTT
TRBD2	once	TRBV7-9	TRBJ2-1	CASSLTPTSGDNEQFF	TGTGCCAGCAGCCTCACCCCGACTAGCGGGGACAATGAGCAGTTCTTC
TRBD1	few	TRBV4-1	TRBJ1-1	CASSRSGQGSTEAFF	TGCGCCAGCAGCCGGTCGGGACAGGGATCCACTGAAGCTTTCTTT
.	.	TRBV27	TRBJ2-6	CASSLLRGPGANVLTF	TGTGCCAGCAGTTTACTCCGGGGGCCGGGGGCCAACGTCCTGACTTTC
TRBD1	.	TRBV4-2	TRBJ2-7	CASSQARGLNYEQYF	TGTGCCAGCAGCCAAGCCAGGGGGCTTAACTACGAGCAGTACTTC
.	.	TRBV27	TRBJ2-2	CASSPRNTGELFF	TGTGCCAGCAGTCCCCGGAACACCGGGGAGCTGTTTTTT
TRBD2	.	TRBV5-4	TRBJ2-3	CASSFGGLAGLTDTQYF	TGTGCCAGCAGCTTTGGGGGACTAGCGGGACTCACAGATACGCAGTATTTT
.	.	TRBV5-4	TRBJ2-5	CASSLDWAEGTQYF	TGTGCCAGCAGCTTGGACTGGGCAGAAGGGACCCAGTACTTC
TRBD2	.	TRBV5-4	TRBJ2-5	CASSLMSAGGETQYF	TGTGCCAGCAGCTTGATGTCAGCGGGAGGAGAGACCCAGTACTTC
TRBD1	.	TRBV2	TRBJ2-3	CASSENRGLTTDTQYF	TGTGCCAGCAGTGAAAACAGGGGGTTAACCACAGATACGCAGTATTTT
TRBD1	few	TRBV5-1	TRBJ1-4	CASSTWGQGGEKLFF	TGCGCCAGCAGCACGTGGGGACAGGGGGGTGAAAAACTGTTTTTT
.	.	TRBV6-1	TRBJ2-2	CASSYTGNTGELFF	TGTGCCAGCAGTTATACAGGGAACACCGGGGAGCTGTTTTTT
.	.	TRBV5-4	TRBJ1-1	CASSLVLNTEAFF	TGTGCCAGCAGCTTGGTCCTGAACACTGAAGCTTTCTTT
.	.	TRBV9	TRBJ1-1	CASSVDRVNTEAFF	TGTGCCAGCAGCGTAGACAGGGTGAACACTGAAGCTTTCTTT
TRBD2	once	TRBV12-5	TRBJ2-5	CASGLVLITSGGLRETQYF	TGTGCTAGTGGTTTGGTACTAATAACTAGCGGGGGCCTACGGGAGACCCAGTACTTC
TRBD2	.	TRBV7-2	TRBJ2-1	CASSFRLAGEQFF	TGTGCCAGCAGCTTCCGTCTAGCGGGTGAGCAGTTCTTC
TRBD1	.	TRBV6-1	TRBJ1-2	CASRAGQALMRGYTF	TGTGCCAGCAGGGCGGGACAGGCCCTTATGAGGGGCTACACCTTC
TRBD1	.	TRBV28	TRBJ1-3	CATDRGQDGNTIYF	TGTGCCACCGACAGGGGGCAGGATGGAAACACCATATATTTT
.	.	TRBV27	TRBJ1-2	CASSLLGGAYGYTF	TGTGCCAGCAGTTTGCTGGGGGGCGCCTATGGCTACACCTTC
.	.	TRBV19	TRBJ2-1	CASSIVGGGFMSYNEQFF	TGTGCCAGTAGTATAGTAGGGGGGGGATTTATGTCCTACAATGAGCAGTTCTTC
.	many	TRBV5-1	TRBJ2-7	CASSLGQGNGEQYF	TGCGCCAGCAGCTTGGGGCAGGGGAACGGCGAGCAGTACTTC
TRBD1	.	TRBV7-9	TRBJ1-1	CASSSPDRVTEAFF	TGTGCCAGCAGCTCTCCGGACAGGGTTACTGAAGCTTTCTTT